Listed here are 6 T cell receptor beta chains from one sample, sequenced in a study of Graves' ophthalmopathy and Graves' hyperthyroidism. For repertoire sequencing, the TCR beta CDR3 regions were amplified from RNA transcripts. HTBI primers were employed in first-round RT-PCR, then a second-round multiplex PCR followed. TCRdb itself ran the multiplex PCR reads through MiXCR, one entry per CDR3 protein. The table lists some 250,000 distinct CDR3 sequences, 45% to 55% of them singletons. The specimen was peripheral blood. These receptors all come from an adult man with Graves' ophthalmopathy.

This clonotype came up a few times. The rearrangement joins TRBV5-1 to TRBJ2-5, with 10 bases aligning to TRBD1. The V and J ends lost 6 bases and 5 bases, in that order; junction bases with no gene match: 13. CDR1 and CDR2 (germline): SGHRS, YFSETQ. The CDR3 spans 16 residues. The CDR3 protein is CASTIRRTGGGETQYF. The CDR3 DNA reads TGCGCCAGCACCATCCGGAGGACAGGGGGTGGGGAGACCCAGTACTTC. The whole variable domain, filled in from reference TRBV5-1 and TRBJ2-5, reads KAGVTQTPRYLIKTRGQQVTLSCSPISGHRSVSWYQQTPGQGLQFLFEYFSETQRNKGNFPGRFSGRQFSNSRSEMNVSTLELGDSALYLCASTIRRTGGGETQYFGPGTRLLVL.

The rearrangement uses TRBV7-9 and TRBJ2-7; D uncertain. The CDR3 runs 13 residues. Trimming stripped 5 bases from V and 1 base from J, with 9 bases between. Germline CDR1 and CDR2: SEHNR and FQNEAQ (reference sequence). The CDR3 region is CASSVTASYEQYF. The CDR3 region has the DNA TGTGCCAGCAGCGTAACAGCTTCCTACGAGCAGTACTTC.

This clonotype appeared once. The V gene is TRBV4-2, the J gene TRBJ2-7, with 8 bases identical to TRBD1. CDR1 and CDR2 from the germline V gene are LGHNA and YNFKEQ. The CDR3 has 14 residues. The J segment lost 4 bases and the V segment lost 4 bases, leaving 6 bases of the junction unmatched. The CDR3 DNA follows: TGTGCCAGCAGCCCCCGGGACAGGCCTTACGAGCAGTACTTC. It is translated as CASSPRDRPYEQYF.

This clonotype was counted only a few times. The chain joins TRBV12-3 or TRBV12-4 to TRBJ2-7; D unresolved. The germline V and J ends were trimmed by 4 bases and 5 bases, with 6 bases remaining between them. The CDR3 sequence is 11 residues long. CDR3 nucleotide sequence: TGTGCCAGCAGTTCCGTCCACGAGCAGTACTTC. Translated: CASSSVHEQYF.

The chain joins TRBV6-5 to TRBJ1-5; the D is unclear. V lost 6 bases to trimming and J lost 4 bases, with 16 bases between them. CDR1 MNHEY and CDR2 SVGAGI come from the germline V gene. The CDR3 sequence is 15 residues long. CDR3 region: CASRPLFVGNQPQHF. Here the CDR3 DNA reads TGTGCCAGCAGACCCCTCTTCGTGGGAAATCAGCCCCAGCATTTT.

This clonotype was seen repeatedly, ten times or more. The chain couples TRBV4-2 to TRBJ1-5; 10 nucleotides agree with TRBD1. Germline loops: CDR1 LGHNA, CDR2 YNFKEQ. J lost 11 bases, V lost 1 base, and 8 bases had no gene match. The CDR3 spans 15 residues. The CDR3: CASSQADRGPRAQHF. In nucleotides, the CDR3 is TGTGCCAGCAGCCAAGCTGACAGGGGGCCTCGTGCCCAGCATTTT.